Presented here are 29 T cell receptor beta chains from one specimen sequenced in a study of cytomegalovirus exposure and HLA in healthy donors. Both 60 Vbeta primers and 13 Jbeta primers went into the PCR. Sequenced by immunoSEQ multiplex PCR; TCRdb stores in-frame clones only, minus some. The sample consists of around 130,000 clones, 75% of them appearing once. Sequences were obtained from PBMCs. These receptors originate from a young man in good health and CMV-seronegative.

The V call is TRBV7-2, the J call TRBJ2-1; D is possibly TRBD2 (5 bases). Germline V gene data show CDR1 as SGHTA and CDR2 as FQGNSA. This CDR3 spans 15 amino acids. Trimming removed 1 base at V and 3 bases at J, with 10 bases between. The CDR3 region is CASSLGGSFYNEQFF. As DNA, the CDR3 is TGTGCCAGCAGCTTAGGAGGGTCGTTCTACAATGAGCAGTTCTTC.

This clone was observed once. The CDR3 DNA sequence: TGTGCCAGCAGTTCCAGTAACTATGGCTACACCTTC. Translating it yields CASSSSNYGYTF. The chain is built from TRBV28 and TRBJ1-2; D is unclear. Germline assignment: CDR1 MDHEN and CDR2 SYDVKM. The CDR3 runs to 12 residues. With 4 bases removed from V and 1 base from J, the gap between germline ends came to 4 bases.

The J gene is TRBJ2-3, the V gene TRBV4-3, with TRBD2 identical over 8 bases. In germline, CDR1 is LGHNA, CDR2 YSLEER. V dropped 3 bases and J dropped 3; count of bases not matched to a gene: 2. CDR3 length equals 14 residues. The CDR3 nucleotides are TGCGCCAGCAGCCACGGGGGGGCTACAGATACGCAGTATTTT. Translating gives CASSHGGATDTQYF.

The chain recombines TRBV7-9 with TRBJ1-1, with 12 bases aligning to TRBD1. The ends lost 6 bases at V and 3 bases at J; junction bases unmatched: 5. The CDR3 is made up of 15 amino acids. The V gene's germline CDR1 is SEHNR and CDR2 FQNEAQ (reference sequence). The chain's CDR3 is CASSGTGGSYTEAFF. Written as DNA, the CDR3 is TGTGCCAGCAGTGGGACAGGGGGCTCGTACACTGAAGCTTTCTTT.

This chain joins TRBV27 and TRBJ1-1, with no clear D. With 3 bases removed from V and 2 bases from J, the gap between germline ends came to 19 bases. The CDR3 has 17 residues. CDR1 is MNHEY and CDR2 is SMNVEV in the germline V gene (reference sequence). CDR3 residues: CASSLRPDRGINTEAFF. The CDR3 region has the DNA TGTGCCAGCAGTTTGAGACCGGACCGGGGAATAAACACTGAAGCTTTCTTT.

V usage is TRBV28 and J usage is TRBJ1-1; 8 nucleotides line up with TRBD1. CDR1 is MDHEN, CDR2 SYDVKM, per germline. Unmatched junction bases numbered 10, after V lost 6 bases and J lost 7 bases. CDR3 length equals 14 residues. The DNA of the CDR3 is TGTGCCAGCAGGCTAGGACAGGGAGCTAGTGAAGCTTTCTTT. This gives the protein CASRLGQGASEAFF. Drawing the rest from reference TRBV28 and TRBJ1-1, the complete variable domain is DVKVTQSSRYLVKRTGEKVFLECVQDMDHENMFWYRQDPGLGLRLIYFSYDVKMKEKGDIPEGYSVSREKKERFSLILESASTNQTSMYLCASRLGQGASEAFFGQGTRLTVV.

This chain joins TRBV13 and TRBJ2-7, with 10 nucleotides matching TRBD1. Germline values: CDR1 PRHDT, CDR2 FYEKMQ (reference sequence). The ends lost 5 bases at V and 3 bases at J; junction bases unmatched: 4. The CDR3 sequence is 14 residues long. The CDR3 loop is CASSDRGRSYEQYF. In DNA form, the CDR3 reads TGTGCCAGCAGCGACAGGGGGCGCAGCTACGAGCAGTACTTC.

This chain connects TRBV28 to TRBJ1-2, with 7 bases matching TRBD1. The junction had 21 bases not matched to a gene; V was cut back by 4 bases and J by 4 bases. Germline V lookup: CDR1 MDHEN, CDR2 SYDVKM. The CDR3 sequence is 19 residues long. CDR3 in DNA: TGTGCCAGCAGTTCCCCTCGTTCATCTGGGGGACAGAACTCCTATGGCTACACCTTC. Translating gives CASSSPRSSGGQNSYGYTF.

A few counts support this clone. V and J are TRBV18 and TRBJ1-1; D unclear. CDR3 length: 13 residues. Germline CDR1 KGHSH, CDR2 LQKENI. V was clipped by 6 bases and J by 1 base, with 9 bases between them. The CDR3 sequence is CASSRTENTEAFF. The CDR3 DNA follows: TGTGCCAGCTCGCGCACAGAGAACACTGAAGCTTTCTTT.

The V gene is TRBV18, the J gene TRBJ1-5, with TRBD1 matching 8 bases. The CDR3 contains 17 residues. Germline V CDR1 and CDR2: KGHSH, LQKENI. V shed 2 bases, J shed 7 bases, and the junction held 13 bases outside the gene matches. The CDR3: CASSPARTGMSHQPQHF. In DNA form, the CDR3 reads TGTGCCAGCTCACCAGCTAGGACAGGGATGTCCCACCAGCCCCAGCATTTT.

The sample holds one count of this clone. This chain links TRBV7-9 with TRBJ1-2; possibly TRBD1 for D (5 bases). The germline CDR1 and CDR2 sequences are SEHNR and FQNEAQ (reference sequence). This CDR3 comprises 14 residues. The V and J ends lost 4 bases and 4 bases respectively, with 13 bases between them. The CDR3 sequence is CASSSSGGAYGYTF. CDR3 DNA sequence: TGTGCCAGCAGCTCCTCGGGAGGGGCCTATGGCTACACCTTC.

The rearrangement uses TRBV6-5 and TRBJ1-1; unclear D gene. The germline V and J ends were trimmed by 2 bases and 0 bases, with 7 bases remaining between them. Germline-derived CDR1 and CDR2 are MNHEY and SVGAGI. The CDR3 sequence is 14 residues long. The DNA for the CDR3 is TGTGCCAGCAGTTACAACTCCTTGAACACTGAAGCTTTCTTT. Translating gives CASSYNSLNTEAFF.

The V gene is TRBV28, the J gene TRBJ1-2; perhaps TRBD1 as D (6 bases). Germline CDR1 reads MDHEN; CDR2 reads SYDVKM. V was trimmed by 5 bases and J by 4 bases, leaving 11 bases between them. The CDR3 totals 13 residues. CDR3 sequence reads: CASSRTERYGYTF. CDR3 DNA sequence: TGTGCCAGCAGTCGGACAGAGCGCTATGGCTACACCTTC.

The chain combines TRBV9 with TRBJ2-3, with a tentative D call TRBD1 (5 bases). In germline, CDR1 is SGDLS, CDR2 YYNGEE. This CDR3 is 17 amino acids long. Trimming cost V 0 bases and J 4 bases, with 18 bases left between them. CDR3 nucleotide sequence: TGTGCCAGCAGCGTAGGAGGCCAGGACATAGAGGCAGATACGCAGTATTTT. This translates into CASSVGGQDIEADTQYF. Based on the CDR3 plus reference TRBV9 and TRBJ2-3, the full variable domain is DSGVTQTPKHLITATGQRVTLRCSPRSGDLSVYWYQQSLDQGLQFLIQYYNGEERAKGNILERFSAQQFPDLHSELNLSSLELGDSALYFCASSVGGQDIEADTQYFGPGTRLTVL.

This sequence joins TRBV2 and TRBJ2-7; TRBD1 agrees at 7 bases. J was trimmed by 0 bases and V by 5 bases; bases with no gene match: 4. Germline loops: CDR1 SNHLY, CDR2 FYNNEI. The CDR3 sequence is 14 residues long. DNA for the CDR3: TGTGCCAGCAGTTCCAGGGGGAGCTCCTACGAGCAGTACTTC. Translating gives CASSSRGSSYEQYF.

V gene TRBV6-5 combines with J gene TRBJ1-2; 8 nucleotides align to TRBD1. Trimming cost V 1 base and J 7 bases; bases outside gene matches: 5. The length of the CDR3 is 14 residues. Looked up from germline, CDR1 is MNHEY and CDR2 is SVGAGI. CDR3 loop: CASSYFRGQGGYTF. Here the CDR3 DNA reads TGTGCCAGCAGTTACTTCAGGGGGCAGGGTGGCTACACCTTC.

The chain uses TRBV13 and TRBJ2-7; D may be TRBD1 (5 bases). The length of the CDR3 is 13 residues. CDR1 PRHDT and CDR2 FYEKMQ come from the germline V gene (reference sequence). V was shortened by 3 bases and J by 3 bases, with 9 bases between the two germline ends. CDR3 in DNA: TGTGCCAGCAGCTTTGACAGAAACTACGAGCAGTACTTC. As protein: CASSFDRNYEQYF.

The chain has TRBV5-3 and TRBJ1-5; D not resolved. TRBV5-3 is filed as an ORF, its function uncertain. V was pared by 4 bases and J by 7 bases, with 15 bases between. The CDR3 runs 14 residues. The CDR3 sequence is CARSLCNGGQPQHF. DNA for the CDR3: TGTGCCAGAAGCCTTTGTAATGGCGGGCAGCCCCAGCATTTT.

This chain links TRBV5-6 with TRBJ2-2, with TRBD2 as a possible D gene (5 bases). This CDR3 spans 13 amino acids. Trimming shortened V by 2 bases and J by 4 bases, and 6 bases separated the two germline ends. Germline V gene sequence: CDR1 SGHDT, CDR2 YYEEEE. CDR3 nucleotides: TGTGCCAGCAGCTTAGGGAGCACCGGGGAGCTGTTTTTT. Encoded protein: CASSLGSTGELFF. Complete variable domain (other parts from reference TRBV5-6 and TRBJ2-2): DAGVTQSPTHLIKTRGQQVTLRCSPKSGHDTVSWYQQALGQGPQFIFQYYEEEERQRGNFPDRFSGHQFPNYSSELNVNALLLGDSALYLCASSLGSTGELFFGEGSRLTVL.

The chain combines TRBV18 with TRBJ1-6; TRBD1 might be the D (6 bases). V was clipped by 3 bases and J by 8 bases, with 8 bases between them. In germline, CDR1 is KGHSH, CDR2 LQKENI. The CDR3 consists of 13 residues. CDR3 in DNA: TGTGCCAGCTCACCGTCAGGGGATTCACCCCTCCACTTT. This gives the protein CASSPSGDSPLHF.

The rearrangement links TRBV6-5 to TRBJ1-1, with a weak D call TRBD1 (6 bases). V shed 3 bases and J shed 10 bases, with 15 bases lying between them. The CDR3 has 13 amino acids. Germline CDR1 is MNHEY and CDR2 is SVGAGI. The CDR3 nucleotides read TGTGCCAGCAGTTATATTCTTGCGGGGGCAGCTTTCTTT. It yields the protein CASSYILAGAAFF.

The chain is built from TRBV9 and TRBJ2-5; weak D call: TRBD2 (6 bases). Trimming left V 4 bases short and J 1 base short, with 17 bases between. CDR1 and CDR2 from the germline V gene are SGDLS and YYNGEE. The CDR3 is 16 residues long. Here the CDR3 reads CASSPSIAETQETQYF. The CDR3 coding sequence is TGTGCCAGCAGCCCCAGTATAGCGGAGACCCAAGAGACCCAGTACTTC.

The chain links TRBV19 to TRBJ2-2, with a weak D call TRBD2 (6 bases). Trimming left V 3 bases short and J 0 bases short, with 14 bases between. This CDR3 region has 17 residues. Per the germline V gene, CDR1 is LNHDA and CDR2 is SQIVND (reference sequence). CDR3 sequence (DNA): TGTGCCAGTAGTATCCCGCCGGGCGGGGCGAACACCGGGGAGCTGTTTTTT. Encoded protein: CASSIPPGGANTGELFF.

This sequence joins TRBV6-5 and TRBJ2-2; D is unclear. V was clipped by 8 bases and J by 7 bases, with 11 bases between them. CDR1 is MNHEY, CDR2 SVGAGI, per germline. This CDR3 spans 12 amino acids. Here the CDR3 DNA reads TGTGCCAGCCGCCTTTTCGGCGGGGAGCTGTTTTTT. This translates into CASRLFGGELFF.

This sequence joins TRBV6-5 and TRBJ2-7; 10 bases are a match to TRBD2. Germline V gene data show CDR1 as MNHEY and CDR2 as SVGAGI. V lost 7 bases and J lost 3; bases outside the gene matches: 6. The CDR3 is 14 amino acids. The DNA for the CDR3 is TGTGCCAGCACCCAAGCGGGGGGGGACTACGAGCAGTACTTC. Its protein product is CASTQAGGDYEQYF.

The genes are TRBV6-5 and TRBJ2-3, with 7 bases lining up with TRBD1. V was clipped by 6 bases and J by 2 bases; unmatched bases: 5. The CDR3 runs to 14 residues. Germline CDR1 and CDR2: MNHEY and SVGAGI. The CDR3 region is CASRQGYPTDTQYF. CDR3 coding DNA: TGTGCCAGCAGACAGGGGTACCCCACAGATACGCAGTATTTT.

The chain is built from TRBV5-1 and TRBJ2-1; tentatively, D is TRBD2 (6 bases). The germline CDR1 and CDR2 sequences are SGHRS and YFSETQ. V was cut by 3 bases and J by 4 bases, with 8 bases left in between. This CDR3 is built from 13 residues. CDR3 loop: CASSWRGYNEQFF. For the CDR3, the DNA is TGCGCCAGCAGCTGGCGGGGTTACAATGAGCAGTTCTTC.

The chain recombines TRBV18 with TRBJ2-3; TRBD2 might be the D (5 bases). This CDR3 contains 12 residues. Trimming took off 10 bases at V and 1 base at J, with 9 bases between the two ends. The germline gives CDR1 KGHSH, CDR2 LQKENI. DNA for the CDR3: TGTGCCACCGGGGAACGCACAGATACGCAGTATTTT. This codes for CATGERTDTQYF.

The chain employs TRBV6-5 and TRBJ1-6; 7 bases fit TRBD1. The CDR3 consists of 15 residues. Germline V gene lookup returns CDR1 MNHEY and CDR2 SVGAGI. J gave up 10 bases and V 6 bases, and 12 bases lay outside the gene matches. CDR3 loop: CASSKGDRLVSPLHF. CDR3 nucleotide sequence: TGTGCCAGCAGCAAAGGGGACAGATTAGTATCACCCCTCCACTTT.